This T cell receptor beta chain was captured by sequencing in a study of identical twins. Study-wide findings and caveats: Recombination models fit unrelated individuals' TCR alpha sharing but underestimated twins'.

MiXCR was run by TCRdb on the 5' RACE reads, yielding one entry per CDR3 protein. This table has approximately 700,000 distinct CDR3 sequences, approximately 6% appearing once. As for this clonotype: Its specificity is unknown.

The TCR was taken from a man in his late teens or twenties in good health. The specimen sequenced was naive T cells sorted from blood.

In DNA, the CDR3 is TGCAGCGTTTACGGGACAGCTTTACGAGGGGGCTACACCTTC. Its translation: CSVYGTALRGGYTF. This sequence joins TRBV29-1 and TRBJ1-2, with 7 positions matching TRBD1. Germline values: CDR1 SQVTM, CDR2 ANQGSEA. This CDR3 contains 14 residues. V shed 5 bases and J 8 bases; nucleotides not matched to a gene: 14.